This TCR beta chain came from a study of blood T cell repertoires in COVID-19. About the study: Spain, Italy and the United States supplied samples that represented acute and convalescent COVID-19.

Per the original methods: Using reference gene primer amplification, nucleated cell counts were estimated. TCRdb keeps only in-frame clones here, not all; method: immunoSEQ multiplex PCR. From that table come the V and J calls and clone size; the DNA was used to work out D and trimming. Here the sample spans over 70,000 clones, more than 85% being singletons. This clone occurred once. J was trimmed by 3 bases and V by 6 bases; bases with no gene match: 6. This CDR3 contains 15 residues. Germline V gene sequence: CDR1 MNHEY, CDR2 SVGAGI. This receptor was obtained from a human donor with active COVID-19. The donor label of this sample is uncertain. Material for sequencing was peripheral blood. The chain employs TRBV6-5 and TRBJ1-5; 9 positions agree with TRBD1. The CDR3 DNA sequence: TGTGCCAGCAGCATACAGGGGGCGTCCAATCAGCCCCAGCATTTT. It encodes CASSIQGASNQPQHF.